This T cell receptor beta chain is from a study of blood T cell repertoires in COVID-19. Turning to the study itself: Donors in the United States, Italy and Spain gave samples during acute or convalescent COVID-19. T cells, B-cell-depleted T cells, or PBMCs provided the cDNA or gDNA that served as material.

Per the authors' pipeline: Cell counts per sample came from amplifying reference gene primers. TCRdb's copy holds only in-frame clones and misses some; the assay was immunoSEQ multiplex PCR. That table gives V, J and clone size, and the DNA gave D and trimming. In the table there are about 230,000 clones, around 83% of which are singletons. V lost 1 base to trimming and J lost 1 base, with 8 bases between them. This CDR3 has 15 amino acids. From germline, CDR1 is SEHNR and CDR2 FQNEAQ (reference sequence). V gene TRBV7-9 combines with J gene TRBJ1-5, with D unresolved. This clonotype was obtained from a middle-aged woman who had recovered from COVID-19. Sequences were obtained from peripheral blood. CDR3: CASSLGKMSNQPQHF. Here the CDR3 DNA reads TGTGCCAGCAGCTTAGGTAAAATGAGCAATCAGCCCCAGCATTTT.